The clone carrying this T cell receptor (beta chain) showed up many times. The antigen remains unidentified. Trimming stripped 0 bases from V and 0 bases from J, with 6 bases between. The CDR3 runs 14 residues. The germline gives CDR1 SGHKS, CDR2 YYEKEE (reference sequence). This record belongs to a study of CD8 T cells in ankylosing spondylitis. Researchers built TCR beta libraries using quantitative 5'-RACE with molecular barcodes. Using its own MiXCR run on the 5' RACE reads, TCRdb lists one record per CDR3 protein. Counted here are 250,000 to 400,000 distinct CDR3 sequences, under 14% occurring once; the ten biggest clones make up roughly 9%. Study findings and constraints: Disease-linked clones, CD8+, were relatively rare in peripheral blood. Past research had described some motif variants in reactive arthritis synovial fluid and blood. A TCR beta motif of roughly eight highly homologous variants appeared characteristic of ankylosing spondylitis blood.

Sequencing was done on a sample of blood, either unsorted or a sorted T cell fraction (not recorded which). The V call is TRBV5-5, the J call TRBJ1-1; D ambiguous. The clonotype comes from a female donor with ankylosing spondylitis or in good health (not recorded which). The CDR3 sequence: CASSLGVLNTEAFF. The CDR3 DNA reads TGTGCCAGCAGCTTGGGCGTACTGAACACTGAAGCTTTCTTT.